The clone carrying this T cell receptor beta chain was counted a few times. Its matching antigen is unknown. The sample belongs to a study of blood T cells in healthy people across ages. General observations from the study: TCR beta diversity, measured per million T cells, fell in a roughly linear way with age. The authors considered diversity estimates from one million T cells to be underestimates. Expanded clonotype changes were possibly confounded by unknown donor CMV status. The study found more naive CD4+ cells and higher diversity in long-lived than aged donors.

The second PCR ran about 6 to 12 cycles with a sample-barcoded 5' primer and J-beta primers. One entry per CDR3 protein, called by TCRdb with MiXCR from the 5' RACE reads. This table holds 500,000 to 600,000 distinct CDR3 sequences, approximately 30% found once. Sequencing was done on a sample of blood. This TCR was sampled from a woman between 65 and 79 years old in good health.

CDR3 region: CASSPRTGTEKLFF. CDR3 coding DNA: TGTGCCAGCAGCCCCCGGACAGGAACAGAAAAACTGTTTTTT. This rearrangement joins TRBV3-1 to TRBJ1-4, with 7 bases that match TRBD1. The V gene end was trimmed by 4 bases and the J gene end by 8 bases; junction bases not matched to a gene: 7. The CDR3 runs to 14 residues. Germline CDR1 and CDR2: LGHDT and YNNKEL (reference sequence).